One and the same sample provided the 2 T cell receptor beta chains below, sequenced in a study of T cell repertoires in cytomegalovirus infection. TCRdb independently ran MiXCR on the reads; one entry per CDR3 protein. This table holds more than 200,000 distinct CDR3 sequences, approximately 9.1% found once. The sequenced material came from PBMCs. The receptors stem from a human donor in good health (CMV status not recorded). Some clones in this sample may be carry-over from other donors' samples.

There are many counts of this clonotype. The rearrangement uses TRBV7-2 and TRBJ1-1; D ambiguous. V was cut by 5 bases and J by 1 base, with 8 bases left in between. This CDR3 region has 13 residues. The germline V gene has CDR1 SGHTA and CDR2 FQGNSA. The CDR3 protein is CASSREPNTEAFF. CDR3 sequence (DNA): TGTGCCAGCAGCCGAGAACCGAACACTGAAGCTTTCTTT.

The V and J genes are TRBV30 and TRBJ1-5; 9 bases line up with TRBD1. The germline V gene has CDR1 GTSNPN and CDR2 SVGIG (reference sequence). This CDR3 contains 14 residues. Losses at the gene ends were 3 bases for V and 5 bases for J; bases not matched to a gene: 5. As DNA, the CDR3 is TGTGCCTGGAGGGACAGGGGTTTTTATCAGCCCCAGCATTTT. As protein: CAWRDRGFYQPQHF. The full variable domain, its missing parts supplied by reference TRBV30 and TRBJ1-5, is SQTIHQWPATLVQPVGSPLSLECTVEGTSNPNLYWYRQAAGRGLQLLFYSVGIGQISSEVPQNLSASRPQDRQFILSSKKLLLSDSGFYLCAWRDRGFYQPQHFGDGTRLSIL.